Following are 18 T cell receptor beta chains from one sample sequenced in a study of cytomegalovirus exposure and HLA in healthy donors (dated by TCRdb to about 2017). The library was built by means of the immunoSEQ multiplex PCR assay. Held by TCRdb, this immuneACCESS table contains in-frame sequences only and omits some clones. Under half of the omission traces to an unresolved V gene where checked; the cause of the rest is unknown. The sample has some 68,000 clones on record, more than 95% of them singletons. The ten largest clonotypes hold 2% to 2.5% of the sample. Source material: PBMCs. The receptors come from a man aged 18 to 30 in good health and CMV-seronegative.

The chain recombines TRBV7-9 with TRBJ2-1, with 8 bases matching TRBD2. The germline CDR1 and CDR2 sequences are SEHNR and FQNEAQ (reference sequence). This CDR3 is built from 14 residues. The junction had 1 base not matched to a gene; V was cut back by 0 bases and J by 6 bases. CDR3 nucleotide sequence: TGTGCCAGCAGCTTAGCCGGGACTAGCAATGAGCAGTTCTTC. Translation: CASSLAGTSNEQFF.

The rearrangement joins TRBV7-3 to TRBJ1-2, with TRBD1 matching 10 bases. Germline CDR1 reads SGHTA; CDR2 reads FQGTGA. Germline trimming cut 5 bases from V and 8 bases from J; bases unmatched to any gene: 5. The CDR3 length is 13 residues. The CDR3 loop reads CASSGDRGAGYTF. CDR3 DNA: TGTGCCAGCAGCGGGGACAGGGGCGCAGGCTACACCTTC. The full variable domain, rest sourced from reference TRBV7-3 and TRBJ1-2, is GAGVSQTPSNKVTEKGKYVELRCDPISGHTALYWYRQSLGQGPEFLIYFQGTGAADDSGLPNDRFFAVRPEGSVSTLKIQRTERGDSAVYLCASSGDRGAGYTFGSGTRLTVV.

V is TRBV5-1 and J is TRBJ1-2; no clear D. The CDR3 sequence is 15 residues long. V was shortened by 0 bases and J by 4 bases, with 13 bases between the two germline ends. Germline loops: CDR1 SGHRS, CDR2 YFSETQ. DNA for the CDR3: TGCGCCAGCAGCTTGGGGTCCAGGATAGGCTATGGCTACACCTTC. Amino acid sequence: CASSLGSRIGYGYTF.

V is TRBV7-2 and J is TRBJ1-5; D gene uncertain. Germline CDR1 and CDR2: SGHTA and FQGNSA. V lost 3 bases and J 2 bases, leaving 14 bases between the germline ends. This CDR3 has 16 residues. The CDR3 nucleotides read TGTGCCAGCAGCTTGGCTGGGTCGAGGGGCAATCAGCCCCAGCATTTT. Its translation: CASSLAGSRGNQPQHF.

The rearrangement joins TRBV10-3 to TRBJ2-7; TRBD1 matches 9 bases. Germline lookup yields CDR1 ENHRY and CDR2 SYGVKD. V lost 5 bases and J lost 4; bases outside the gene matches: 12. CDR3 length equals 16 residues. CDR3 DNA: TGTGCCATCAGTAGCCCATTCGGGACAGGGTCTTACGAGCAGTACTTC. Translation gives CAISSPFGTGSYEQYF.

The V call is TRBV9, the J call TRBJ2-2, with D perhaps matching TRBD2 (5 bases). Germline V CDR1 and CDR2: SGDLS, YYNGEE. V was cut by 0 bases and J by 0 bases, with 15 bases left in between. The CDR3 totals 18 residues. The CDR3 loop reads CASSVEVEAATNTGELFF. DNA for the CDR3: TGTGCCAGCAGCGTAGAGGTAGAAGCGGCAACGAACACCGGGGAGCTGTTTTTT.

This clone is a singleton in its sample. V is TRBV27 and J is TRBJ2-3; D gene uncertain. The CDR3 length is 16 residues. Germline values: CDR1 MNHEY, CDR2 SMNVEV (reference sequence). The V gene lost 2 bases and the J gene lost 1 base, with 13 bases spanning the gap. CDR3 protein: CASSLGPKAGTDTQYF. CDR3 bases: TGTGCCAGCAGTTTAGGGCCAAAGGCCGGCACAGATACGCAGTATTTT.

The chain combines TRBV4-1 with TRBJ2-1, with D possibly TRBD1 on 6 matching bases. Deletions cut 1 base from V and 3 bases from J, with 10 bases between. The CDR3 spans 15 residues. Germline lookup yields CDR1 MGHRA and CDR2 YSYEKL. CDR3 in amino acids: CASSQVRDNYNEQFF. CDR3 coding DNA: TGCGCCAGCAGCCAAGTCCGGGACAACTACAATGAGCAGTTCTTC.

This chain's CDR3 is CASSYRGLNEKLFF. For the CDR3, the DNA is TGTGCCAGCAGTTACAGGGGTTTGAATGAAAAACTGTTTTTT. J is TRBJ1-4 and V is TRBV28; 7 bases map to TRBD1. The V gene's germline CDR1 is MDHEN and CDR2 SYDVKM. Losses at the gene ends were 4 bases for V and 5 bases for J; bases not matched to a gene: 4. The CDR3 sequence is 14 residues long.

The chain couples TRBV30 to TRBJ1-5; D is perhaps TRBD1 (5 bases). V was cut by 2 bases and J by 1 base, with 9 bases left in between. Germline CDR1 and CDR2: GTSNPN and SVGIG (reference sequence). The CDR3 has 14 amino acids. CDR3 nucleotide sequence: TGTGCCTGGAGTACTCAGGGAAGCAATCAGCCCCAGCATTTT. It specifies CAWSTQGSNQPQHF.

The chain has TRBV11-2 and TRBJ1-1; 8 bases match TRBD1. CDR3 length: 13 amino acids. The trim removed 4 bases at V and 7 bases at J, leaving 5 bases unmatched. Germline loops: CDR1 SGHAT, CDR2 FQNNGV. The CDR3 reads CASSSRDRNEAFF. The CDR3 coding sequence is TGTGCCAGCAGCTCCAGGGACAGGAATGAAGCTTTCTTT. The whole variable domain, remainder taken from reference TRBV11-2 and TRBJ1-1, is EAGVAQSPRYKIIEKRQSVAFWCNPISGHATLYWYQQILGQGPKLLIQFQNNGVVDDSQLPKDRFSAERLKGVDSTLKIQPAKLEDSAVYLCASSSRDRNEAFFGQGTRLTVV.

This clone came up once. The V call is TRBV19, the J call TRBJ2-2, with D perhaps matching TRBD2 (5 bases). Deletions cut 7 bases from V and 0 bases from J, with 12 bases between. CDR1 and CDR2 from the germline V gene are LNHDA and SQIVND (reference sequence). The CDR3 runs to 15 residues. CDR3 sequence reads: CASNTDSANTGELFF. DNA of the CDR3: TGTGCCAGTAATACGGACTCGGCGAACACCGGGGAGCTGTTTTTT.

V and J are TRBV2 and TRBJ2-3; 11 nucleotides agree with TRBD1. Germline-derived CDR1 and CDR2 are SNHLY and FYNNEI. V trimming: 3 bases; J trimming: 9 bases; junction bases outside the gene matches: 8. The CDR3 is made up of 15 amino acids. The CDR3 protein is CASSEWDRGLTTQYF. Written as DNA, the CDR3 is TGTGCCAGCAGTGAGTGGGACAGGGGGTTAACGACGCAGTATTTT. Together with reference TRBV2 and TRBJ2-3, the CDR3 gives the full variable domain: EPEVTQTPSHQVTQMGQEVILRCVPISNHLYFYWYRQILGQKVEFLVSFYNNEISEKSEIFDDQFSVERPDGSNFTLKIRSTKLEDSAMYFCASSEWDRGLTTQYFGPGTRLTVL.

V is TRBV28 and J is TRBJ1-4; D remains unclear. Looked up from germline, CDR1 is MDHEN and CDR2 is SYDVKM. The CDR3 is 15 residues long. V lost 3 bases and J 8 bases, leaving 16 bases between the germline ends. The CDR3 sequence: CASSLWAGKEEKLFF. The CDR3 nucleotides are TGTGCCAGCAGTTTGTGGGCGGGGAAAGAGGAAAAACTGTTTTTT.

The CDR3 protein is CATLPGAGANTEAFF. CDR3 coding DNA: TGTGCCACCCTTCCAGGGGCAGGGGCGAACACTGAAGCTTTCTTT. V and J are TRBV19 and TRBJ1-1, with D possibly matching TRBD1 (6 bases). The CDR3 sequence is 15 residues long. The germline V gene has CDR1 LNHDA and CDR2 SQIVND (reference sequence). Between the trimmed V and J ends, which lost 10 bases and 1 base, there was a span of 19 bases.

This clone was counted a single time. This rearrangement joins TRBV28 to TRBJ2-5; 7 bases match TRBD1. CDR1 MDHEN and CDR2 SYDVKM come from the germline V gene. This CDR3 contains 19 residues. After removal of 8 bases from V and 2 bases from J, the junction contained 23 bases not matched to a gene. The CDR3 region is CASCSYMNSGQSRQETQYF. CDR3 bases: TGTGCCAGCTGTTCCTACATGAATTCGGGACAGTCTAGACAAGAGACCCAGTACTTC.

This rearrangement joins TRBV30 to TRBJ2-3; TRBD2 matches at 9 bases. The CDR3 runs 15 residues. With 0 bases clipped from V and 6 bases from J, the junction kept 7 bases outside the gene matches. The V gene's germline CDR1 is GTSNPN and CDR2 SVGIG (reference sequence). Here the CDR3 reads CAWSVGGRAVDTQYF. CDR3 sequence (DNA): TGTGCCTGGAGTGTAGGCGGGAGGGCCGTGGATACGCAGTATTTT.

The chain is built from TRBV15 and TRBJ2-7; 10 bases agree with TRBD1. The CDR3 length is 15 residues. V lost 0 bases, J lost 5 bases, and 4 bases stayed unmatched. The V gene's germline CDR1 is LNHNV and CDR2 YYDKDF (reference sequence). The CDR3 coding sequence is TGTGCCACCAGCAGAGAAGGACAGGGGGGCCACGAGCAGTACTTC. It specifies CATSREGQGGHEQYF.